This T cell receptor (beta chain) comes out of a study of T-cell reconstitution after alpha-beta-depleted transplantation in children. A library of TCRbeta sequences, prepared with unique molecular identifiers, was generated. Using its own MiXCR run on the PCR reads, TCRdb lists one record per CDR3 protein. The sample has roughly 500,000 distinct CDR3 sequences; 15% to 20% are singletons. The CDR3 length is 15 residues. CDR1 is SGHRS and CDR2 is YFSETQ in the germline V gene. The V end was cut by 4 bases, the J end by 2 bases, with 14 bases between. The origin of this receptor is a human donor who donated a stem cell graft to a child with acute lymphoblastic leukemia. The chain joins TRBV5-1 to TRBJ2-3; the D gene is possibly TRBD1 (5 bases). The input for sequencing was PBMCs from the stem cell graft donor, taken from the stem cell graft. The CDR3: CASSLTGGHTDTQYF. The CDR3 region has the DNA TGCGCCAGCAGCCTAACAGGCGGCCACACAGATACGCAGTATTTT.